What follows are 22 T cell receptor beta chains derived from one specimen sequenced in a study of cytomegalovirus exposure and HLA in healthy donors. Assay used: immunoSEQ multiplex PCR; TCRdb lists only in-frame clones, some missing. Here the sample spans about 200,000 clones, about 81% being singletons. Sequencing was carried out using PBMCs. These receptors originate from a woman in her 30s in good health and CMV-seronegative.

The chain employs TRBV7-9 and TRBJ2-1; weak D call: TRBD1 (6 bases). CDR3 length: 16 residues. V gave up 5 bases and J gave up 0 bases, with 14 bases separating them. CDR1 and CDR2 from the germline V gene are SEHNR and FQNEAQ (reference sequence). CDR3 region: CASSGRQASSYNEQFF. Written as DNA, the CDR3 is TGTGCCAGCAGCGGAAGACAGGCAAGCTCCTACAATGAGCAGTTCTTC.

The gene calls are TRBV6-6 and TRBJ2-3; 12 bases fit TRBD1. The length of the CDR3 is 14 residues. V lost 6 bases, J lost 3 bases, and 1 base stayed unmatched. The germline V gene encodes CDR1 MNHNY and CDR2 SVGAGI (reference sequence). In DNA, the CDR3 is TGTGCCAGCAGGGGACAGGGGGCTACAGATACGCAGTATTTT. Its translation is CASRGQGATDTQYF.

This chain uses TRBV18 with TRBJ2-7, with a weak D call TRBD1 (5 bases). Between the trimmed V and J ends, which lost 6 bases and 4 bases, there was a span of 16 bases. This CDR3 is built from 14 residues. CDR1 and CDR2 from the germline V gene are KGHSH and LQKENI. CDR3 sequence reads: CASSSNQGEYEQYF. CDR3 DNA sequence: TGTGCCAGCTCTTCAAATCAGGGCGAGTACGAGCAGTACTTC.

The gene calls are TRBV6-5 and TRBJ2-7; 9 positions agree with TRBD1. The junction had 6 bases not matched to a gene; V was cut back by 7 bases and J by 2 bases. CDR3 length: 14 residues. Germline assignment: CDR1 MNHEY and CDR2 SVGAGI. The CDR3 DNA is TGTGCCAGCACCTCGGACAGGGGAACCTACGAGCAGTACTTC. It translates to CASTSDRGTYEQYF.

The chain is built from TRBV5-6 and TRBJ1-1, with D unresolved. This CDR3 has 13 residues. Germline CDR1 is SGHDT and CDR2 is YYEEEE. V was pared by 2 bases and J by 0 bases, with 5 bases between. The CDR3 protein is CASSLTVNTEAFF. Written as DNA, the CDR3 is TGTGCCAGCAGCTTAACGGTGAACACTGAAGCTTTCTTT. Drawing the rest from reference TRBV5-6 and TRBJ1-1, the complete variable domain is DAGVTQSPTHLIKTRGQQVTLRCSPKSGHDTVSWYQQALGQGPQFIFQYYEEEERQRGNFPDRFSGHQFPNYSSELNVNALLLGDSALYLCASSLTVNTEAFFGQGTRLTVV.

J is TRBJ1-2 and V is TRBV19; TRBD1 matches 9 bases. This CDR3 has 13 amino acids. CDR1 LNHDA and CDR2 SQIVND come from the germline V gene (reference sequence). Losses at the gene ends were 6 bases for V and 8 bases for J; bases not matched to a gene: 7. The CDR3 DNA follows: TGTGCCAGTAGCAAGACAGGGGGAACCGGCTACACCTTC. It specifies CASSKTGGTGYTF.

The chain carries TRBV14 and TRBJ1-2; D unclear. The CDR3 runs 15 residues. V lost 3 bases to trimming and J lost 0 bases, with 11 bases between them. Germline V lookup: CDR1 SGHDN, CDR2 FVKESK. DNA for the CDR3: TGTGCCAGCAGCCATAACACAATTACTAACTATGGCTACACCTTC. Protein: CASSHNTITNYGYTF.

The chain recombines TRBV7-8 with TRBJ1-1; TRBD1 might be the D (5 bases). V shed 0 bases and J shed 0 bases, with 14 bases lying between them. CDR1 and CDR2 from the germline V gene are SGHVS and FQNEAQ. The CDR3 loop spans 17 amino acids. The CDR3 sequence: CASSLASGRALNTEAFF. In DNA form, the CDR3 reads TGTGCCAGCAGCTTAGCGTCTGGCAGGGCGCTGAACACTGAAGCTTTCTTT.

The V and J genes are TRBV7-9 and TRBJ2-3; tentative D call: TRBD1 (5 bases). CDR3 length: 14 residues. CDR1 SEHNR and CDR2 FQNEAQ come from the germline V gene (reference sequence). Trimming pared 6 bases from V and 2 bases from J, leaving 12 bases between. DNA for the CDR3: TGTGCCAGCAGGACTTGGGGCGACACAGATACGCAGTATTTT. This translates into CASRTWGDTDTQYF. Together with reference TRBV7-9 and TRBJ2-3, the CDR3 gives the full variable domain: DTGVSQNPRHKITKRGQNVTFRCDPISEHNRLYWYRQTLGQGPEFLTYFQNEAQLEKSRLLSDRFSAERPKGSFSTLEIQRTEQGDSAMYLCASRTWGDTDTQYFGPGTRLTVL.

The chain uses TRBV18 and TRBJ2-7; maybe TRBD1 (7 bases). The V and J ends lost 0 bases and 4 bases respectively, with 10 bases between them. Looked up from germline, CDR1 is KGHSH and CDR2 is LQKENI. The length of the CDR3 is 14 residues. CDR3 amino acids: CASSPPQGGYEQYF. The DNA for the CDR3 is TGTGCCAGCTCACCACCCCAGGGGGGTTACGAGCAGTACTTC.

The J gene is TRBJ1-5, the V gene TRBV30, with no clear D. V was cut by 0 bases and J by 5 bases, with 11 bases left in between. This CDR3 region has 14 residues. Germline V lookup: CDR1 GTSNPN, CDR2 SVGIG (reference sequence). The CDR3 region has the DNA TGTGCCTGGAGTGTGACCGGGAATGATCAGCCCCAGCATTTT. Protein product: CAWSVTGNDQPQHF.

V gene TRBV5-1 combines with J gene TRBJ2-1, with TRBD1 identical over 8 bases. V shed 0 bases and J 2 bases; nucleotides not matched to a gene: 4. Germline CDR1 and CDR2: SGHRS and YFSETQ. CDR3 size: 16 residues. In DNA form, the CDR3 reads TGCGCCAGCAGCTTGGACAGGGGGTCCCCCTACAATGAGCAGTTCTTC. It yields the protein CASSLDRGSPYNEQFF. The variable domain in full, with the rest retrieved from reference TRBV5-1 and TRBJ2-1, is KAGVTQTPRYLIKTRGQQVTLSCSPISGHRSVSWYQQTPGQGLQFLFEYFSETQRNKGNFPGRFSGRQFSNSRSEMNVSTLELGDSALYLCASSLDRGSPYNEQFFGPGTRLTVL.

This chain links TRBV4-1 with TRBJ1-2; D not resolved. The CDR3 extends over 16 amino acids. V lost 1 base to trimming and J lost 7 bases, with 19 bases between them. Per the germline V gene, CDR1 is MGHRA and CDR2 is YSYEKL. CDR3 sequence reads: CASSQGSGGIIVGYTF. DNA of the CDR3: TGCGCCAGCAGCCAAGGTTCTGGAGGGATCATCGTTGGCTACACCTTC.

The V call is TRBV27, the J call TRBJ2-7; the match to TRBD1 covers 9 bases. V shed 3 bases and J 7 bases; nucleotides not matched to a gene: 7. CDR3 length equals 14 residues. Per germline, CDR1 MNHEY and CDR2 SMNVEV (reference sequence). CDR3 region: CASSFEQGAGEQYF. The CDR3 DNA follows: TGTGCCAGCAGTTTCGAACAGGGGGCAGGGGAGCAGTACTTC.

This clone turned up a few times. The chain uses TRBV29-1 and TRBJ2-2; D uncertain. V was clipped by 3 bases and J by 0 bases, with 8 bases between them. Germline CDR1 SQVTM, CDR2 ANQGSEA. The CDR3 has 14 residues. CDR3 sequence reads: CSVDFGSNTGELFF. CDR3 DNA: TGCAGCGTTGATTTCGGTTCGAACACCGGGGAGCTGTTTTTT.

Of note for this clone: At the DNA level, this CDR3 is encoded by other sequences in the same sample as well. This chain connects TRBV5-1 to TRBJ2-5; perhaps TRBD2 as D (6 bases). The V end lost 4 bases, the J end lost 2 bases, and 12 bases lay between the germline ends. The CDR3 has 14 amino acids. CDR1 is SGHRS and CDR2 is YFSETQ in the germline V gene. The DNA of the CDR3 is TGCGCCAGCAGCCCCGGGACTTCGCAAGAGACCCAGTACTTC. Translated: CASSPGTSQETQYF.

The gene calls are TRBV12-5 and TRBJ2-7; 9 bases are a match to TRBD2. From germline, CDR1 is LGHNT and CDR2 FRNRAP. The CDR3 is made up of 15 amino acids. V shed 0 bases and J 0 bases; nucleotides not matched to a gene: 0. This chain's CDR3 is CASGLVAGGSYEQYF. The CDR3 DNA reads TGTGCTAGTGGTTTGGTAGCGGGGGGCTCCTACGAGCAGTACTTC.

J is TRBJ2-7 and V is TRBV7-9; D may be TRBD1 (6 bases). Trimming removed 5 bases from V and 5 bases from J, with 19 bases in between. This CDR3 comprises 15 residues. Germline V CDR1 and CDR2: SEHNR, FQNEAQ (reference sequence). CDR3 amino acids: CASSPRTVKRNEQYF. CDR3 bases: TGTGCCAGCAGCCCTCGGACAGTAAAGAGGAACGAGCAGTACTTC.

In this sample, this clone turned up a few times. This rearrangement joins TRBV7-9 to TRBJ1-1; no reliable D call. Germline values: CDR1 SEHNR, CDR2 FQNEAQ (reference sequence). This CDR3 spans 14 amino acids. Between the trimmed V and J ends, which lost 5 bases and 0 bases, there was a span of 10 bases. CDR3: CASSTQSMNTEAFF. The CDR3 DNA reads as TGTGCCAGCAGCACCCAAAGCATGAACACTGAAGCTTTCTTT.

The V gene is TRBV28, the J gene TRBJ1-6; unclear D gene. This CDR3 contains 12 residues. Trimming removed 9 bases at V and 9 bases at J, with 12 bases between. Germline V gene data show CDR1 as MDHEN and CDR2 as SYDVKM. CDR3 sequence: CASHEGSSPLHF. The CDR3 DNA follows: TGTGCCAGTCACGAAGGGAGTTCACCCCTCCACTTT.

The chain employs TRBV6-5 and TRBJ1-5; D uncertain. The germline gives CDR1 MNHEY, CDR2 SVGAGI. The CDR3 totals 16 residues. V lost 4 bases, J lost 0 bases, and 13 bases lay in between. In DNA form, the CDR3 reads TGTGCCAGCAGTTCCCGGGCCCGGGGTAGCAATCAGCCCCAGCATTTT. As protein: CASSSRARGSNQPQHF.

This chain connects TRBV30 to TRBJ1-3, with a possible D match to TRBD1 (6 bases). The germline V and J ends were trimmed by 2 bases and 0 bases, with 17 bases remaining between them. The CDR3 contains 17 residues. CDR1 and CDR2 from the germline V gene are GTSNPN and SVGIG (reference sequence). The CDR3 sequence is CAWSSLAGGLSGNTIYF. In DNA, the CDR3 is TGTGCCTGGAGTTCCCTCGCGGGGGGCCTCTCTGGAAACACCATATATTTT.